Presented here are 20 T cell receptor beta chains from one specimen sequenced in a study of blood T cell repertoires in COVID-19. Libraries were prepared by immunoSEQ multiplex PCR; TCRdb keeps only in-frame clonotypes and omits some of them. The repertoire consists of about 240,000 clones, with around 82% occurring once and the leading ten covering 3.6%. Sequences were obtained from PBMCs or T cells enriched from blood (not recorded which). All receptors derive from a middle-aged woman who had been exposed to COVID-19.

There are a few counts of this clone. The gene calls are TRBV7-8 and TRBJ2-2; D remains unclear. Germline loops: CDR1 SGHVS, CDR2 FQNEAQ. This CDR3 is built from 14 residues. The V end was cut by 2 bases, the J end by 7 bases, with 11 bases between. The CDR3 DNA reads as TGTGCCAGCAGCTTATCAGGCCCCGGCGGGGAGCTGTTTTTT. Amino acid sequence: CASSLSGPGGELFF.

The genes are TRBV5-6 and TRBJ2-6; D may be TRBD2 (5 bases). Germline values: CDR1 SGHDT, CDR2 YYEEEE. This CDR3 region has 15 residues. The V and J ends lost 2 bases and 2 bases respectively, with 8 bases between them. Here the CDR3 DNA reads TGTGCCAGCAGCTTTGGGAGTCCTGGGGCCAACGTCCTGACTTTC. Translation: CASSFGSPGANVLTF.

The V gene is TRBV5-1, the J gene TRBJ2-1; D is ambiguous. Trimming removed 4 bases at V and 5 bases at J, with 4 bases between. The CDR3 covers 11 residues. Germline CDR1 and CDR2: SGHRS and YFSETQ. In DNA, the CDR3 is TGCGCCAGCAGCGGAGACAATGAGCAGTTCTTC. It codes for CASSGDNEQFF.

The genes are TRBV5-4 and TRBJ2-2, with TRBD1 identical over 9 bases. Germline CDR1 and CDR2: SGHNT and YYREEE (reference sequence). The V segment lost 3 bases and the J segment 4 bases; nucleotides outside the gene matches: 4. CDR3 size: 15 residues. CDR3 nucleotide sequence: TGTGCCAGCAGCTCCGGGACAGGGCCCACCGGGGAGCTGTTTTTT. It encodes CASSSGTGPTGELFF.

This rearrangement joins TRBV6-4 to TRBJ2-5, with a possible D match to TRBD2 (6 bases). The CDR3 contains 15 residues. Germline loops: CDR1 MRHNA, CDR2 SNTAGT. The V gene lost 3 bases and the J gene lost 5 bases, with 16 bases spanning the gap. The CDR3 reads CASSDRLEMGETQYF. CDR3 in DNA: TGTGCCAGCAGTGATCGACTAGAAATGGGGGAGACCCAGTACTTC.

This chain connects TRBV23-1 to TRBJ1-1; 7 nucleotides align to TRBD1. TRBV23-1 is sorted into the ORF group, with uncertain function. This CDR3 spans 13 amino acids. With 3 bases clipped from V and 5 bases from J, the junction kept 3 bases outside the gene matches. The CDR3 DNA follows: TGCGCCAGCAGTCATCACAGGGGAACTGAAGCTTTCTTT. This encodes CASSHHRGTEAFF.

This chain uses TRBV6-5 with TRBJ1-3; D is undetermined. This CDR3 contains 16 residues. Germline lookup yields CDR1 MNHEY and CDR2 SVGAGI. The V end lost 2 bases, the J end lost 2 bases, and 13 bases lay between the germline ends. CDR3 region: CASSYGVRGTGNTIYF. The CDR3 coding sequence is TGTGCCAGCAGTTACGGGGTACGGGGAACTGGAAACACCATATATTTT.

This clone turned up a few times. The chain couples TRBV7-9 to TRBJ1-4; a weak D match, TRBD1 (5 bases). CDR3 size: 15 residues. Germline values: CDR1 SEHNR, CDR2 FQNEAQ (reference sequence). Between the trimmed V and J ends, which lost 5 bases and 7 bases, there was a span of 17 bases. The CDR3 is CASSPQVGEGEKLFF. The CDR3 DNA reads TGTGCCAGCAGCCCTCAGGTGGGGGAGGGTGAAAAACTGTTTTTT. The whole variable domain, remainder taken from reference TRBV7-9 and TRBJ1-4, is DTGVSQNPRHKITKRGQNVTFRCDPISEHNRLYWYRQTLGQGPEFLTYFQNEAQLEKSRLLSDRFSAERPKGSFSTLEIQRTEQGDSAMYLCASSPQVGEGEKLFFGSGTQLSVL.

This clone was recorded a few times. This chain uses TRBV27 with TRBJ2-1; 12 bases match TRBD2. The J segment lost 15 bases and the V segment lost 4 bases, leaving 10 bases of the junction unmatched. CDR1 and CDR2 from the germline V gene are MNHEY and SMNVEV (reference sequence). CDR3 size: 14 residues. The CDR3 region is CASSWTSGTSETFF. The CDR3, as DNA: TGTGCCAGCAGTTGGACTAGCGGGACCTCCGAGACGTTCTTC.

The chain uses TRBV6-5 and TRBJ2-1; 9 bases are shared with TRBD2. Germline CDR1 reads MNHEY; CDR2 reads SVGAGI. Losses at the gene ends were 10 bases for V and 7 bases for J; bases not matched to a gene: 11. The CDR3 has 14 residues. The CDR3 loop reads CATRSGGTRNEQFF. Here the CDR3 DNA reads TGTGCCACCAGAAGCGGGGGGACCCGGAATGAGCAGTTCTTC.

The gene calls are TRBV6-1 and TRBJ2-3; D not resolved. Deletions cut 3 bases from V and 3 bases from J, with 13 bases between. The CDR3 has 15 amino acids. The germline V gene encodes CDR1 MNHNS and CDR2 SASEGT. The CDR3 nucleotides are TGTGCCAGCAGTGAGTCTCCCCCACGGACAGATACGCAGTATTTT. Translation: CASSESPPRTDTQYF.

The genes are TRBV7-8 and TRBJ2-5; no clear D. Trimming removed 5 bases at V and 0 bases at J, with 4 bases between. Germline assignment: CDR1 SGHVS and CDR2 FQNEAQ. The CDR3 is 12 residues long. CDR3 sequence (DNA): TGTGCCAGCAGCCCGTACCAAGAGACCCAGTACTTC. It is translated as CASSPYQETQYF.

This chain uses TRBV14 with TRBJ1-4; no firm D call. V lost 1 base and J lost 8, with 8 bases in between. The CDR3 runs 13 residues. Germline CDR1 reads SGHDN; CDR2 reads FVKESK. CDR3 nucleotide sequence: TGTGCCAGCAGCCAAGTGGCTAGGGAAAAACTGTTTTTT. It specifies CASSQVAREKLFF.

This clone showed up just once. The rearrangement joins TRBV7-3 to TRBJ1-2; D is ambiguous. The CDR3 length is 16 residues. V gave up 1 base and J gave up 7 bases, with 19 bases separating them. The germline CDR1 and CDR2 sequences are SGHTA and FQGTGA. This CDR3 is CASSLNVAGAISGYTF. CDR3 in DNA: TGTGCCAGCAGCTTAAATGTTGCAGGCGCCATCTCTGGCTACACCTTC.

The chain combines TRBV10-3 with TRBJ1-1, with D perhaps matching TRBD1 (6 bases). With 4 bases removed from V and 6 bases from J, the gap between germline ends came to 18 bases. The CDR3 runs 15 residues. Germline CDR1 is ENHRY and CDR2 is SYGVKD. The CDR3 coding sequence is TGTGCCATCAGTGGGGGGGGGCTGGCGGGTGCTGAAGCTTTCTTT. Encoded protein: CAISGGGLAGAEAFF.

This clone has a count of ten or more. V usage is TRBV5-6 and J usage is TRBJ2-2; TRBD2 matches at 11 bases. CDR1 is SGHDT and CDR2 is YYEEEE in the germline V gene. There are 17 residues in the CDR3. With V trimmed by 5 bases and J by 1 base, 7 bases remained unmatched. This CDR3 is CASRGGGLAENTGELFF. In DNA form, the CDR3 reads TGTGCCAGCAGGGGAGGGGGACTAGCGGAGAACACCGGGGAGCTGTTTTTT. Based on the CDR3 plus reference TRBV5-6 and TRBJ2-2, the full variable domain is DAGVTQSPTHLIKTRGQQVTLRCSPKSGHDTVSWYQQALGQGPQFIFQYYEEEERQRGNFPDRFSGHQFPNYSSELNVNALLLGDSALYLCASRGGGLAENTGELFFGEGSRLTVL.

V is TRBV3-1 (or the pseudogene TRBV3-2) and J is TRBJ1-3, with TRBD1 as a possible D gene (6 bases). The CDR3 spans 13 residues. Looked up from germline, CDR1 is LGHDT and CDR2 is YNNKEL (reference sequence). V lost 9 bases, J lost 3 bases, and 12 bases lay in between. The CDR3 DNA follows: TGTGCCAGTAAACAGGGCTATGGAAACACCATATATTTT. Residues: CASKQGYGNTIYF.

J is TRBJ1-5 and V is TRBV12-5, with TRBD1 identical over 7 bases. This CDR3 has 15 amino acids. Germline values: CDR1 LGHNT, CDR2 FRNRAP. V lost 3 bases to trimming and J lost 7 bases; unmatched junction nucleotides: 9. CDR3 region: CASGLGPGTEQPQHF. The CDR3 DNA reads TGTGCTAGTGGTTTAGGACCGGGGACAGAGCAGCCCCAGCATTTT.

The rearrangement joins TRBV4-1 to TRBJ1-2; D is unresolved. CDR3 length: 14 amino acids. Trimming left V 2 bases short and J 0 bases short, with 7 bases between. From germline, CDR1 is MGHRA and CDR2 YSYEKL. CDR3 protein: CASSQFITNYGYTF. The CDR3 DNA sequence: TGCGCCAGCAGCCAATTCATCACTAACTATGGCTACACCTTC.

This chain links TRBV5-6 with TRBJ2-7; D is ambiguous. The germline V gene has CDR1 SGHDT and CDR2 YYEEEE. Trimming took 1 base from V and 3 from J, leaving 8 bases between them. The CDR3 sequence is 13 residues long. The CDR3 sequence: CASSLFSFYEQYF. DNA of the CDR3: TGTGCCAGCAGCTTGTTTAGTTTCTACGAGCAGTACTTC.